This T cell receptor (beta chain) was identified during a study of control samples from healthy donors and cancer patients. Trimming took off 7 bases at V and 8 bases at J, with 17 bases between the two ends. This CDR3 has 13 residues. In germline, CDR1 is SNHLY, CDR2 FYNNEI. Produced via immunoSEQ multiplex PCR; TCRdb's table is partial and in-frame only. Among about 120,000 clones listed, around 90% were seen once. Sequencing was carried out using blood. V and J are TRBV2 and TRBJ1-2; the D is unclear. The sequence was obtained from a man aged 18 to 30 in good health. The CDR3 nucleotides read TGTGCCAGCACCAGACAAAATTCGGGCGGCTACACCTTC. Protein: CASTRQNSGGYTF.